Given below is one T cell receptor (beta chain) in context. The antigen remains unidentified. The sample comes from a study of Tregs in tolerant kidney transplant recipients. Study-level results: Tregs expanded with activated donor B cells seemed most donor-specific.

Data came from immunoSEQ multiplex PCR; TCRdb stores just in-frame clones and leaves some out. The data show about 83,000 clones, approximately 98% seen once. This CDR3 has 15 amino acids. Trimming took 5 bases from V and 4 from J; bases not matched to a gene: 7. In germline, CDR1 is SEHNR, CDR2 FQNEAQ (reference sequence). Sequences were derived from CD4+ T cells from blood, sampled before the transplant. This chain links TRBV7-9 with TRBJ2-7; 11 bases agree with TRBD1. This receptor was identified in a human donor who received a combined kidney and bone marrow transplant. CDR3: CASSKERDRGYEQYF. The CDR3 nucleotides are TGTGCCAGCAGCAAAGAACGGGACAGGGGGTACGAGCAGTACTTC.